What follows are 14 T cell receptor beta chains derived from one specimen sequenced in a study of identical twins. TCRdb re-called the 5' RACE reads through MiXCR, storing one row per CDR3 protein. The table lists about 480,000 distinct CDR3 sequences, 12% to 15% of them singletons. The same sample was also studied in work on yellow fever vaccine responses in identical twins.

Sequenced input: CD4+ T cells sorted from blood. These receptors were obtained from a young woman in good health.

There are a few counts of this clonotype. The V gene is TRBV7-8, the J gene TRBJ2-7, with 9 bases fitting TRBD2. V trimming: 1 base; J trimming: 5 bases; junction bases outside the gene matches: 12. Germline V gene lookup returns CDR1 SGHVS and CDR2 FQNEAQ. The CDR3 runs to 17 residues. CDR3 DNA sequence: TGTGCCAGCAGCTTAGGTTCTGTGACTAGCGGTTATGACGAGCAGTACTTC. It yields the protein CASSLGSVTSGYDEQYF.

V is TRBV29-1 and J is TRBJ2-5, with D tentatively TRBD1 (5 bases). Trimming pared 4 bases from V and 4 bases from J, leaving 16 bases between. The CDR3 runs to 14 residues. Germline CDR1 reads SQVTM; CDR2 reads ANQGSEA. The CDR3 is CSVATQSGLETQYF. The CDR3 DNA is TGCAGCGTTGCCACACAATCAGGGTTAGAGACCCAGTACTTC. The whole variable domain, remainder taken from reference TRBV29-1 and TRBJ2-5, is SAVISQKPSRDICQRGTSLTIQCQVDSQVTMMFWYRQQPGQSLTLIATANQGSEATYESGFVIDKFPISRPNLTFSTLTVSNMSPEDSSIYLCSVATQSGLETQYFGPGTRLLVL.

The sample holds a few counts of this clonotype. V is TRBV12-3 or TRBV12-4 and J is TRBJ2-1, with D possibly matching TRBD1 (7 bases). V was clipped by 6 bases and J by 13 bases, with 28 bases between them. This CDR3 has 16 amino acids. CDR3 nucleotide sequence: TGTGCCAGCAGGCAAGGACTACGAGGGGACAGACTGGAACAGTTCTTC. This gives the protein CASRQGLRGDRLEQFF.

This clonotype was recorded a few times. V is TRBV6-5 and J is TRBJ1-1; D is undetermined. The CDR3 is 13 residues long. Germline CDR1 and CDR2: MNHEY and SVGAGI. Trimming left V 2 bases short and J 7 bases short, with 11 bases between. This chain's CDR3 is CASSYAELSEAFF. In DNA form, the CDR3 reads TGTGCCAGCAGTTACGCCGAGCTTAGTGAAGCTTTCTTT.

Only a few counts were recorded for this clonotype. The chain recombines TRBV5-1 with TRBJ2-7; 10 nucleotides line up with TRBD1. CDR3 length: 16 amino acids. Germline V lookup: CDR1 SGHRS, CDR2 YFSETQ. The junction had 11 bases not matched to a gene; V was cut back by 4 bases and J by 4 bases. The CDR3 spells CASSLGQGISTYEQYF. CDR3 DNA: TGCGCCAGCAGCCTGGGACAGGGGATTTCCACATACGAGCAGTACTTC.

This clonotype appeared a few times. This rearrangement joins TRBV7-2 to TRBJ2-1; the match to TRBD2 covers 10 bases. Germline CDR1 SGHTA, CDR2 FQGNSA. V was pared by 3 bases and J by 10 bases, with 9 bases of the junction left unmatched. This CDR3 region has 15 residues. CDR3 DNA: TGTGCCAGCAGCTTTCGTCTAGCGGGAGATCGCGAGCAGTTCTTC. It yields the protein CASSFRLAGDREQFF.

This chain connects TRBV7-2 to TRBJ1-5; D call uncertain. Germline values: CDR1 SGHTA, CDR2 FQGNSA. The CDR3 covers 15 residues. The V end was cut by 5 bases, the J end by 1 base, with 12 bases between. CDR3 region: CASSAGIPSNQPQHF. CDR3 coding DNA: TGTGCCAGCAGCGCCGGGATTCCAAGCAATCAGCCCCAGCATTTT. Complete variable domain (other parts from reference TRBV7-2 and TRBJ1-5): GAGVSQSPSNKVTEKGKDVELRCDPISGHTALYWYRQSLGQGLEFLIYFQGNSAPDKSGLPSDRFSAERTGGSVSTLTIQRTQQEDSAVYLCASSAGIPSNQPQHFGDGTRLSIL.

In its sample, this clonotype was seen a few times. The chain carries TRBV12-3 or TRBV12-4 and TRBJ2-1, with D perhaps matching TRBD2 (6 bases). The CDR3 extends over 14 amino acids. V lost 7 bases and J 4 bases, leaving 14 bases between the germline ends. Here the CDR3 DNA reads TGTGCCAGCATTTCAGGGACTTCTTACAATGAGCAGTTCTTC. This encodes CASISGTSYNEQFF.

V gene TRBV27 combines with J gene TRBJ1-1; D call uncertain. CDR1 is MNHEY and CDR2 is SMNVEV in the germline V gene (reference sequence). Trimming pared 5 bases from V and 5 bases from J, leaving 18 bases between. CDR3 size: 15 residues. The chain's CDR3 is CASSGRLGRLTEAFF. The CDR3 DNA follows: TGTGCCAGCAGTGGGAGACTAGGGAGATTAACTGAAGCTTTCTTT.

This clonotype was counted a few times. The chain has TRBV20-1 and TRBJ2-7; D is unclear. Trimming pared 3 bases from V and 2 bases from J, leaving 14 bases between. The germline CDR1 and CDR2 sequences are DFQATT and SNEGSKA (reference sequence). The CDR3 is made up of 14 amino acids. CDR3 sequence reads: CSASENRLPYEQYF. DNA for the CDR3: TGCAGTGCTAGTGAAAACAGACTCCCCTACGAGCAGTACTTC.

In its sample, this clonotype was seen a few times. The V call is TRBV6-2 or TRBV6-3, the J call TRBJ2-1, with 10 bases lining up with TRBD2. The CDR3 covers 15 residues. V was clipped by 6 bases and J by 10 bases; unmatched bases: 12. Germline assignment: CDR1 MNHEY and CDR2 SVGEGT. The CDR3 bases are TGTGCCAGCAGACACGGGCTAGCGGGAGTGGGAGAGCAGTTCTTC. Translation: CASRHGLAGVGEQFF.

Ten or more counts support this clonotype. This chain connects TRBV6-2 or TRBV6-3 to TRBJ2-1, with TRBD2 matching 9 bases. Per germline, CDR1 MNHEY and CDR2 SVGEGT. This CDR3 has 14 residues. With V trimmed by 8 bases and J by 10 bases, 12 bases remained unmatched. CDR3 in amino acids: CASSNSAGGGEQFF. CDR3 sequence (DNA): TGTGCCAGCTCAAATTCAGCGGGAGGAGGCGAGCAGTTCTTC.

The V call is TRBV5-6, the J call TRBJ2-7, with TRBD1 identical over 10 bases. V dropped 3 bases and J dropped 5; count of bases not matched to a gene: 11. Germline CDR1 SGHDT, CDR2 YYEEEE. This CDR3 contains 16 residues. Here the CDR3 DNA reads TGTGCCAGCAGCTGGCCCTTGGGACAGGGGTCCCACGAGCAGTACTTC. Protein sequence: CASSWPLGQGSHEQYF.

The table lists this clonotype with a few counts. The V call is TRBV20-1, the J call TRBJ2-3; the D gene could be TRBD1 or TRBD2 (6 bases each). The germline V gene encodes CDR1 DFQATT and CDR2 SNEGSKA (reference sequence). Trimming cost V 5 bases and J 5 bases, with 20 bases left between them. This CDR3 is 15 amino acids long. CDR3: CSALKTGTGGDTQYF. In DNA, the CDR3 is TGCAGTGCTCTCAAAACAGGGACCGGGGGAGATACGCAGTATTTT.